These 30 T cell receptor beta chains share one sample of origin, sequenced in a study of blood T cell repertoires in COVID-19. Clones were read by immunoSEQ multiplex PCR, and TCRdb kept only the in-frame ones, dropping some. Found here are 300,000 or so clones, more than 75% of them singletons; the top ten hold 0.9% to 1.2%. The sequenced sample consisted of PBMCs or T cells enriched from blood (not recorded which). These receptor sequences come from a young woman who had recovered from COVID-19.

The rearrangement uses TRBV30 and TRBJ2-7, with a possible D match to TRBD1 (6 bases). Trimming cost V 1 base and J 0 bases, with 10 bases left between them. The CDR3 consists of 14 residues. Germline loops: CDR1 GTSNPN, CDR2 SVGIG (reference sequence). The CDR3 region is CAWSEGGTSYEQYF. DNA for the CDR3: TGTGCCTGGAGTGAAGGGGGAACCTCCTACGAGCAGTACTTC. Variable domain in full (rest from reference TRBV30 and TRBJ2-7): SQTIHQWPATLVQPVGSPLSLECTVEGTSNPNLYWYRQAAGRGLQLLFYSVGIGQISSEVPQNLSASRPQDRQFILSSKKLLLSDSGFYLCAWSEGGTSYEQYFGPGTRLTVT.

V usage is TRBV28 and J usage is TRBJ1-3; a weak D match, TRBD1 (5 bases). The germline V gene encodes CDR1 MDHEN and CDR2 SYDVKM. The CDR3 length is 14 residues. V lost 7 bases, J lost 1 base, and 11 bases lay in between. The CDR3 loop reads CASNEAGSGNTIYF. The CDR3 DNA reads TGTGCCAGCAACGAGGCAGGGTCTGGAAACACCATATATTTT.

The chain uses TRBV7-9 and TRBJ1-1, with D perhaps matching TRBD1 (6 bases). CDR1 and CDR2 from the germline V gene are SEHNR and FQNEAQ (reference sequence). There are 16 residues in the CDR3. V gave up 4 bases and J gave up 3 bases, with 18 bases separating them. CDR3 sequence reads: CASSYTTGTKHTEAFF. CDR3 nucleotides: TGTGCCAGCAGCTATACCACAGGGACTAAGCACACTGAAGCTTTCTTT. The full variable domain, completed using reference TRBV7-9 and TRBJ1-1, is DTGVSQNPRHKITKRGQNVTFRCDPISEHNRLYWYRQTLGQGPEFLTYFQNEAQLEKSRLLSDRFSAERPKGSFSTLEIQRTEQGDSAMYLCASSYTTGTKHTEAFFGQGTRLTVV.

The V call is TRBV28, the J call TRBJ1-5, with 7 bases fitting TRBD1. The germline V gene encodes CDR1 MDHEN and CDR2 SYDVKM. V gave up 6 bases and J gave up 3 bases; unmatched junction bases: 8. The CDR3 is made up of 15 amino acids. The CDR3 loop reads CASSYQTGTNQPQHF. The CDR3 DNA reads TGTGCCAGCAGCTACCAGACAGGGACCAATCAGCCCCAGCATTTT.

The chain carries TRBV27 and TRBJ2-3; 8 positions match TRBD2. J gave up 4 bases and V 6 bases, and 9 bases lay outside the gene matches. Germline lookup yields CDR1 MNHEY and CDR2 SMNVEV (reference sequence). The CDR3 runs to 15 residues. The DNA of the CDR3 is TGTGCCAGCAGGGTAGCGGGGCTTGAAGCAGATACGCAGTATTTT. Its translation: CASRVAGLEADTQYF.

The chain joins TRBV23-1 to TRBJ2-3; 10 nucleotides align to TRBD2. TRBV23-1 is designated an ORF whose function remains uncertain. The CDR3 covers 20 residues. The trim removed 3 bases at V and 0 bases at J, leaving 15 bases unmatched. The CDR3 DNA sequence: TGCGCCAGCAGTCATTTGGTGTGGCTAGCGGGGGCCCCTAGCACAGATACGCAGTATTTT. This codes for CASSHLVWLAGAPSTDTQYF.

This clone came up once. This chain links TRBV7-9 with TRBJ2-7; the D gene is possibly TRBD2 (6 bases). The germline V gene has CDR1 SEHNR and CDR2 FQNEAQ (reference sequence). Trimming pared 3 bases from V and 1 base from J, leaving 13 bases between. This CDR3 has 15 amino acids. In DNA form, the CDR3 reads TGTGCCAGCAGCTTGATCCGGGGGAGGTCCTACGAGCAGTACTTC. It encodes CASSLIRGRSYEQYF.

The chain couples TRBV5-4 to TRBJ1-2; a possible D gene is TRBD1 (5 bases). Germline CDR1 SGHNT, CDR2 YYREEE (reference sequence). V was trimmed by 1 base and J by 7 bases, leaving 14 bases between them. This CDR3 region has 14 residues. The CDR3 loop is CASSLTGPQGGYTF. The DNA of the CDR3 is TGTGCCAGCAGCTTGACAGGACCTCAGGGTGGCTACACCTTC.

The CDR3 DNA follows: TGCGCCAGCAGCCAAGATCGGTCTTTTGGGACAGGGGCGAACACTGAAGCTTTCTTT. It codes for CASSQDRSFGTGANTEAFF. The V gene is TRBV4-1, the J gene TRBJ1-1; TRBD1 matches at 10 bases. CDR1 and CDR2 from the germline V gene are MGHRA and YSYEKL. This CDR3 is built from 19 residues. V gave up 0 bases and J gave up 1 base; unmatched junction bases: 11.

The V and J genes are TRBV28 and TRBJ1-1; 11 nucleotides line up with TRBD1. The V and J ends lost 2 bases and 10 bases, in that order; junction bases with no gene match: 3. The length of the CDR3 is 13 residues. CDR1 and CDR2 (germline): MDHEN, SYDVKM. The CDR3 DNA reads TGTGCCAGCAGTTTAGGGGACAGGGGGACAGCTTTCTTT. It yields the protein CASSLGDRGTAFF.

This chain connects TRBV15 to TRBJ1-5; the match to TRBD1 covers 9 bases. Germline CDR1 reads LNHNV; CDR2 reads YYDKDF (reference sequence). This CDR3 spans 14 amino acids. V shed 7 bases, J shed 6 bases, and the junction held 7 bases outside the gene matches. The CDR3 here is CATTWDRASQPQHF. Written as DNA, the CDR3 is TGTGCCACCACCTGGGACAGGGCCAGTCAGCCCCAGCATTTT.

The chain employs TRBV19 and TRBJ2-4; D unclear. From germline, CDR1 is LNHDA and CDR2 SQIVND (reference sequence). The CDR3 is 14 residues long. V was trimmed by 2 bases and J by 7 bases, leaving 12 bases between them. In DNA form, the CDR3 reads TGTGCCAGTAGTATACGAGACTCCGGGAACATTCAGTACTTC. Amino acids: CASSIRDSGNIQYF.

This chain links TRBV5-1 with TRBJ2-5; a possible D gene is TRBD2 (7 bases). The CDR3 is 18 amino acids. Germline-derived CDR1 and CDR2 are SGHRS and YFSETQ. V was clipped by 4 bases and J by 2 bases, with 24 bases between them. The CDR3 DNA sequence: TGCGCCAGCAGCCAAACCCTGTGGGGGGGCCGGGGTCAAGAGACCCAGTACTTC. This encodes CASSQTLWGGRGQETQYF.

This rearrangement joins TRBV10-3 to TRBJ1-5; D may be TRBD1 (6 bases). The CDR3 totals 14 residues. Germline CDR1 ENHRY, CDR2 SYGVKD. V lost 5 bases and J lost 4, with 12 bases in between. The CDR3: CAISSDSLNQPQHF. The CDR3 region has the DNA TGTGCCATCAGTTCGGACAGCCTTAATCAGCCCCAGCATTTT.

The V and J genes are TRBV13 and TRBJ2-7; 7 bases align to TRBD2. Germline CDR1 reads PRHDT; CDR2 reads FYEKMQ (reference sequence). The J segment lost 4 bases and the V segment lost 0 bases, leaving 6 bases of the junction unmatched. The CDR3 covers 15 residues. The CDR3 is CASSLGSGALYEQYF. CDR3 DNA sequence: TGTGCCAGCAGCTTAGGGAGCGGGGCCCTTTACGAGCAGTACTTC.

The chain is built from TRBV7-9 and TRBJ2-2, with a weak D call TRBD1 (6 bases). V dropped 0 bases and J dropped 2 bases, with 10 bases sitting between them. This CDR3 is 16 amino acids long. Germline-derived CDR1 and CDR2 are SEHNR and FQNEAQ (reference sequence). CDR3 amino acids: CASSLAGRGNTGELFF. The DNA of the CDR3 is TGTGCCAGCAGCTTAGCGGGCAGGGGAAACACCGGGGAGCTGTTTTTT.

This chain joins TRBV5-1 and TRBJ2-6; D is ambiguous. The CDR3 contains 16 residues. The germline V gene has CDR1 SGHRS and CDR2 YFSETQ. V lost 0 bases, J lost 6 bases, and 13 bases lay in between. CDR3 sequence: CASSLVGASMANVLTF. Here the CDR3 DNA reads TGCGCCAGCAGCTTGGTCGGTGCCTCTATGGCCAACGTCCTGACTTTC.

V usage is TRBV2 and J usage is TRBJ2-3; 11 nucleotides match TRBD2. CDR1 is SNHLY, CDR2 FYNNEI, per germline. After removal of 4 bases from V and 4 bases from J, the junction contained 7 bases not matched to a gene. This CDR3 comprises 16 residues. For the CDR3, the DNA is TGTGCCAGCAGTGTTGCTAGCGGGGGGCTATCAGATACGCAGTATTTT. Protein product: CASSVASGGLSDTQYF.

The chain employs TRBV24-1 and TRBJ1-1, with D uncertain. Per the germline V gene, CDR1 is KGHDR and CDR2 is SFDVKD. The V gene lost 0 bases and the J gene lost 3 bases, with 10 bases spanning the gap. This CDR3 contains 15 residues. CDR3 DNA: TGTGCCACCAGTGATTTGGAGGGTTTTGACACTGAAGCTTTCTTT. Protein sequence: CATSDLEGFDTEAFF.

The chain couples TRBV18 to TRBJ2-3, with TRBD1 as a possible D gene (6 bases). The germline gives CDR1 KGHSH, CDR2 LQKENI. Trimming shortened V by 0 bases and J by 4 bases, and 8 bases separated the two germline ends. The CDR3 consists of 14 residues. The CDR3 nucleotides are TGTGCCAGCTCACCACCGAGGGGGTCAGATACGCAGTATTTT. Translating gives CASSPPRGSDTQYF.

V gene TRBV5-1 combines with J gene TRBJ1-5; TRBD1 matches at 9 bases. The CDR3 loop spans 18 amino acids. Germline loops: CDR1 SGHRS, CDR2 YFSETQ. The ends lost 7 bases at V and 2 bases at J; junction bases unmatched: 16. CDR3: CASCTQGAREGGNQPQHF. The CDR3 DNA sequence: TGCGCCAGCTGCACACAGGGGGCGCGGGAGGGTGGCAATCAGCCCCAGCATTTT. Drawing the rest from reference TRBV5-1 and TRBJ1-5, the complete variable domain is KAGVTQTPRYLIKTRGQQVTLSCSPISGHRSVSWYQQTPGQGLQFLFEYFSETQRNKGNFPGRFSGRQFSNSRSEMNVSTLELGDSALYLCASCTQGAREGGNQPQHFGDGTRLSIL.

The chain couples TRBV5-4 to TRBJ2-2, with 8 bases matching TRBD1. J lost 5 bases, V lost 5 bases, and 8 bases had no gene match. Germline lookup yields CDR1 SGHNT and CDR2 YYREEE (reference sequence). The CDR3 runs 15 residues. The CDR3 bases are TGTGCCAGCAGTACACAGGGGGTTTGGACCGGGGAGCTGTTTTTT. It codes for CASSTQGVWTGELFF.

This sequence joins TRBV6-9 and TRBJ1-3; D might be TRBD1 (5 bases). Looked up from germline, CDR1 is MNHGY and CDR2 is SVAAGI. The CDR3 length is 16 residues. V shed 6 bases and J shed 0 bases, with 15 bases lying between them. CDR3 residues: CASSPFLGRSGNTIYF. The CDR3 DNA is TGTGCCAGCAGCCCTTTCCTGGGGCGCTCTGGAAACACCATATATTTT.

V usage is TRBV2 and J usage is TRBJ2-5; D remains ambiguous. Germline assignment: CDR1 SNHLY and CDR2 FYNNEI. The CDR3 has 12 residues. Trimming took 6 bases from V and 1 from J, leaving 6 bases between them. CDR3 sequence: CASRDIQETQYF. The CDR3 coding sequence is TGTGCCAGCAGAGACATCCAAGAGACCCAGTACTTC.

The chain employs TRBV28 and TRBJ1-1; tentative D call: TRBD1 (6 bases). The ends were cut back, 6 bases at V and 1 base at J, with 12 bases in the middle. The V gene's germline CDR1 is MDHEN and CDR2 SYDVKM. The CDR3 totals 14 residues. CDR3 DNA: TGTGCCAGCAGCCGGGACACTTCGAACACTGAAGCTTTCTTT. This sequence encodes CASSRDTSNTEAFF.

The V gene is TRBV12-5, the J gene TRBJ2-7, with D possibly being TRBD1 (5 bases). From germline, CDR1 is LGHNT and CDR2 FRNRAP. Trimming removed 7 bases from V and 0 bases from J, with 10 bases in between. The CDR3 is 13 residues long. CDR3 nucleotides: TGTGCTAGTGTAACAGGTAGCTCCTACGAGCAGTACTTC. It translates to CASVTGSSYEQYF.

V and J are TRBV5-6 and TRBJ2-7; maybe TRBD2 (5 bases). The germline V gene encodes CDR1 SGHDT and CDR2 YYEEEE. Trimming took 4 bases from V and 3 from J, leaving 17 bases between them. CDR3 size: 15 residues. The CDR3 DNA is TGTGCCAGCAGCCCCGGGATCGCGGCACGCTACGAGCAGTACTTC. This gives the protein CASSPGIAARYEQYF.

The chain recombines TRBV6-5 with TRBJ1-3; D might be TRBD1 (6 bases). CDR1 MNHEY and CDR2 SVGAGI come from the germline V gene. The V and J ends lost 3 bases and 3 bases respectively, with 12 bases between them. CDR3 length: 15 residues. The CDR3: CASSYSTGGGNTIYF. CDR3 in DNA: TGTGCCAGCAGTTATTCGACAGGAGGTGGAAACACCATATATTTT.

This clone was seen a single time. The chain is built from TRBV5-1 and TRBJ1-3, with D uncertain. Germline V gene lookup returns CDR1 SGHRS and CDR2 YFSETQ. Trimming cost V 0 bases and J 0 bases, with 7 bases left between them. This CDR3 is 15 amino acids long. The CDR3 DNA sequence: TGCGCCAGCAGCTTGGAGACAAACTCTGGAAACACCATATATTTT. Protein product: CASSLETNSGNTIYF.

This chain uses TRBV6-1 with TRBJ1-3; a weak D match, TRBD1 (5 bases). This CDR3 contains 17 residues. The germline CDR1 and CDR2 sequences are MNHNS and SASEGT. Trimming removed 2 bases from V and 1 base from J, with 15 bases in between. The CDR3 region is CASSEIHRPQSGNTIYF. The CDR3 region has the DNA TGTGCCAGCAGTGAAATCCACAGGCCCCAATCTGGAAACACCATATATTTT.